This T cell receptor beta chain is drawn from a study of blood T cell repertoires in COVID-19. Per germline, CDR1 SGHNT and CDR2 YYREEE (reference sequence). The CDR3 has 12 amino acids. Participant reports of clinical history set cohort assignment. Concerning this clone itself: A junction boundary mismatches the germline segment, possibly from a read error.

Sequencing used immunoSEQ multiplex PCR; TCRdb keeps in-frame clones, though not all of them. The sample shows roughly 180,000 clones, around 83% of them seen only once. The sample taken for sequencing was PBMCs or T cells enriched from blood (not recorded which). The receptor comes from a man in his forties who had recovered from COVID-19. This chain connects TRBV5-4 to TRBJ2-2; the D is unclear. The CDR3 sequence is CASRLANGELFF. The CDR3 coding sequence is TGTGCCAGCAGATTGGCAAACGGGGAGCTGTTTTTT.